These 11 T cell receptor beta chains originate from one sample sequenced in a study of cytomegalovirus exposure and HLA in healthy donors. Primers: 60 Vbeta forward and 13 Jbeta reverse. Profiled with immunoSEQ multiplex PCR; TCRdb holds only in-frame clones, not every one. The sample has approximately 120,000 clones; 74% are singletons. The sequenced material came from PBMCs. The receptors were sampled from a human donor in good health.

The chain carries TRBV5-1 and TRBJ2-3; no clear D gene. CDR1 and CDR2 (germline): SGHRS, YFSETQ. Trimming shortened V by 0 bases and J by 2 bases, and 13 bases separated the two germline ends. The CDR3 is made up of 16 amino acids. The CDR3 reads CASSLAVWASTDTQYF. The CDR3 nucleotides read TGCGCCAGCAGCTTGGCAGTCTGGGCATCCACAGATACGCAGTATTTT.

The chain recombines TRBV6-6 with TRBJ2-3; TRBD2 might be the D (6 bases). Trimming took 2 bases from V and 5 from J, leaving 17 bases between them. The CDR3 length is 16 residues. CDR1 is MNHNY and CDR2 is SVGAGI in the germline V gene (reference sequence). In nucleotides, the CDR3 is TGTGCCAGCAGTTACGGGGGACTCTCAGCTGAAGATACGCAGTATTTT. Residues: CASSYGGLSAEDTQYF.

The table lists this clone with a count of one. The CDR3, as DNA: TGTGCCAGCAGCCTAACAAGGACAGCCTACTCCTACGAGCAGTACTTC. This codes for CASSLTRTAYSYEQYF. The chain has TRBV14 and TRBJ2-7, with D perhaps matching TRBD1 (6 bases). Germline V CDR1 and CDR2: SGHDN, FVKESK. V lost 4 bases, J lost 0 bases, and 16 bases lay in between. The CDR3 totals 16 residues.

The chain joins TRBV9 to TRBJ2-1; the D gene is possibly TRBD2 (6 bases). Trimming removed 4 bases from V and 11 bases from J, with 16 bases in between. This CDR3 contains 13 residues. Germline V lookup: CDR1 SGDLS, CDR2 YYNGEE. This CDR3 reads CASSSFPGVQQFF. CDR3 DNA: TGTGCCAGCAGCTCGTTCCCGGGGGTCCAGCAGTTCTTC.

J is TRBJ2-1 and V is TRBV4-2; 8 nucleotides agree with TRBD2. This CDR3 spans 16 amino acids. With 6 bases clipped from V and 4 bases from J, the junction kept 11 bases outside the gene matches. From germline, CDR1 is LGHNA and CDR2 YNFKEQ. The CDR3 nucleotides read TGTGCCAGCAGTCTCGAAAGCCGGGGGGGTTACAATGAGCAGTTCTTC. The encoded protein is CASSLESRGGYNEQFF.

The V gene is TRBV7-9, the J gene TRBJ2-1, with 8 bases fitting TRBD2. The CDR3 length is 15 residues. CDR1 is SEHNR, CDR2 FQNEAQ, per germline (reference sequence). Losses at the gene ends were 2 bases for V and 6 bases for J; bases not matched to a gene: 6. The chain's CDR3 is CASSLTGGPPNEQFF. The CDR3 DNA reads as TGTGCCAGCAGCTTAACGGGAGGGCCTCCCAATGAGCAGTTCTTC. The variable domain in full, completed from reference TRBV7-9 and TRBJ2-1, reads DTGVSQNPRHKITKRGQNVTFRCDPISEHNRLYWYRQTLGQGPEFLTYFQNEAQLEKSRLLSDRFSAERPKGSFSTLEIQRTEQGDSAMYLCASSLTGGPPNEQFFGPGTRLTVL.

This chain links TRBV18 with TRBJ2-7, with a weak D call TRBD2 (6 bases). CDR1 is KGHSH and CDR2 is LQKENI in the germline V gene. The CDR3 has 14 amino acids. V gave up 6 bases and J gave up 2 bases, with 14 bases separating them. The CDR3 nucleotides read TGTGCCAGCTCTCGCGAGCGGGTTACCTACGAGCAGTACTTC. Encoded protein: CASSRERVTYEQYF.

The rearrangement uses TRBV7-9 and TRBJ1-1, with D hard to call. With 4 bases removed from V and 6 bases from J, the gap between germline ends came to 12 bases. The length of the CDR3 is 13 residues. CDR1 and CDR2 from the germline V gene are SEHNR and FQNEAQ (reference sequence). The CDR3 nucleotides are TGTGCCAGCAGCTCGTTGATGGAGGCTGAAGCTTTCTTT. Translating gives CASSSLMEAEAFF. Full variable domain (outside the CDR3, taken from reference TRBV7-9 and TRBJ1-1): DTGVSQNPRHKITKRGQNVTFRCDPISEHNRLYWYRQTLGQGPEFLTYFQNEAQLEKSRLLSDRFSAERPKGSFSTLEIQRTEQGDSAMYLCASSSLMEAEAFFGQGTRLTVV.

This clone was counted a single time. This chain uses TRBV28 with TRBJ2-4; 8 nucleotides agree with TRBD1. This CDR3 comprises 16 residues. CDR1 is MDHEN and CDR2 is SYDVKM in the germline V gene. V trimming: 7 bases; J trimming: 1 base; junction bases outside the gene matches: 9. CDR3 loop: CASTVTGVGAKNIQYF. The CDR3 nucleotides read TGTGCCAGCACCGTGACAGGGGTAGGGGCCAAAAACATTCAGTACTTC.

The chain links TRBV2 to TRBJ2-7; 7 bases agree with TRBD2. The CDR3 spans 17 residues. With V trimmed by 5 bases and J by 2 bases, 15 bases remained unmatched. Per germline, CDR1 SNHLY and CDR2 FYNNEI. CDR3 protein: CASSFQVRTSVAYEQYF. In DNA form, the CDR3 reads TGTGCCAGCAGTTTTCAAGTAAGGACTAGTGTAGCCTACGAGCAGTACTTC.

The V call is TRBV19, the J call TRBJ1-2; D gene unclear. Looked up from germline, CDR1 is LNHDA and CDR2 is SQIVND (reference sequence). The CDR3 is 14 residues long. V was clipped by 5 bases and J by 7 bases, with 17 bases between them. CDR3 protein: CASSSIPYGVGYTF. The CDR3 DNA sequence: TGTGCCAGTAGTTCAATACCGTATGGAGTTGGCTACACCTTC.